A selection of T cell receptor beta chains follows, all from one sample in a study of blood T cells in healthy people across ages. From the 5' RACE reads, TCRdb called clonotypes with MiXCR, one entry per CDR3 protein. The sample shows more than 650,000 distinct CDR3 sequences, about 53% of them seen only once. Sample: blood. The receptors here all came from a man older than 75 in good health. Both conserved end residues are part of each CDR3. The D gene is left open where the match is weak. Size tells how often a clone was seen (once, few, many) or the class of an expanded clone, and some rows leave it out.

CDR3aa: CASSSGTSVYFEQFF
CDR3nt: TGTGCCAGCAGTTCCGGGACTAGCGTATATTTTGAGCAGTTCTTC
j_gene: TRBJ2-1
abundance: -
d_gene: TRBD2
v_gene: TRBV6-5

CDR3aa: CASSPPGGRNYEQYF
CDR3nt: TGTGCCAGCAGTCCTCCGGGGGGCAGAAACTACGAGCAGTACTTC
j_gene: TRBJ2-7
abundance: many
d_gene: -
v_gene: TRBV12-3/TRBV12-4

CDR3aa: CASSVGGLDYGYTF
CDR3nt: TGTGCCAGCAGCGTTGGGGGTTTGGACTATGGCTACACCTTC
j_gene: TRBJ1-2
abundance: few
d_gene: -
v_gene: TRBV13

CDR3aa: CASSPKGTREYNEQFF
CDR3nt: TGTGCCAGCAGTCCCAAGGGGACTAGGGAATACAATGAGCAGTTCTTC
j_gene: TRBJ2-1
abundance: -
d_gene: TRBD2
v_gene: TRBV27

CDR3aa: CATSGDSRETQYF
CDR3nt: TGTGCCACCAGCGGGGACTCGCGGGAGACCCAGTACTTC
j_gene: TRBJ2-5
abundance: -
d_gene: -
v_gene: TRBV15

CDR3aa: CASSHSGRGDNEQFF
CDR3nt: TGTGCCAGCAGCCACTCAGGGAGGGGGGACAATGAGCAGTTCTTC
j_gene: TRBJ2-1
abundance: -
d_gene: -
v_gene: TRBV3-1

CDR3aa: CSAPRGVAEAFF
CDR3nt: TGCAGTGCCCCCAGGGGAGTCGCTGAAGCTTTCTTT
j_gene: TRBJ1-1
abundance: -
d_gene: -
v_gene: TRBV20-1

CDR3aa: CASSLMTGRGETQYF
CDR3nt: TGTGCCAGCAGTTTAATGACAGGGCGGGGGGAGACCCAGTACTTC
j_gene: TRBJ2-5
abundance: -
d_gene: -
v_gene: TRBV27

CDR3aa: CSARSGRVSYEQYF
CDR3nt: TGCAGTGCTAGAAGCGGGAGGGTCTCCTACGAGCAGTACTTC
j_gene: TRBJ2-7
abundance: -
d_gene: TRBD2
v_gene: TRBV20-1

CDR3aa: CASSVTGGREKLFF
CDR3nt: TGTGCCAGCAGCGTGACAGGGGGTAGGGAAAAACTGTTTTTT
j_gene: TRBJ1-4
abundance: -
d_gene: TRBD1
v_gene: TRBV7-2

CDR3aa: CASSFKDRGDYGYTF
CDR3nt: TGTGCCAGCAGCTTCAAGGACAGGGGGGATTATGGCTACACCTTC
j_gene: TRBJ1-2
abundance: -
d_gene: TRBD1
v_gene: TRBV7-9